These T cell receptor beta chains were read from a single sample in a study of blood T cell repertoires in COVID-19. The method was immunoSEQ multiplex PCR; TCRdb's version includes in-frame clones alone and lacks a portion of them. Altogether about 69,000 clones are present, 80% to 95% being singletons, with the ten largest covering less than 6%. Input material: peripheral blood. Receptors were obtained from an older woman with active COVID-19. Each CDR3 is given with its conserved first and last residue. The D gene is left open where the match is weak. A clone size is listed for some rows: how often the clone was seen (once, few, many), or a class if it is expanded.

D gene	V gene	clone size	J gene	CDR3 protein	CDR3 DNA
NA	TRBV2	medium-sized	TRBJ2-6	CASSELAEHSGANVLTF	TGTGCCAGCAGTGAACTAGCCGAACACTCTGGGGCCAACGTCCTGACTTTC
NA	TRBV30	NA	TRBJ2-1	CAWRGTAEFF	TGTGCCTGGAGAGGTACAGCGGAGTTCTTC
NA	TRBV2	NA	TRBJ1-1	CASSEEALQGTEAFF	TGTGCCAGCAGTGAAGAAGCCTTACAGGGAACTGAAGCTTTCTTT
TRBD2	TRBV7-2	NA	TRBJ2-7	CASSLDTSGSSYEQYF	TGTGCCAGCAGCTTAGATACTAGCGGGAGTTCCTACGAGCAGTACTTC
TRBD2	TRBV24-1	NA	TRBJ2-5	CATSDSGLAGGETQYF	TGTGCCACCAGTGATTCTGGACTAGCGGGAGGGGAGACCCAGTACTTC
TRBD2	TRBV6-5	NA	TRBJ2-7	CASSTIAGASYEQYF	TGTGCCAGCAGTACGATAGCGGGCGCCTCCTACGAGCAGTACTTC
TRBD1	TRBV5-4	NA	TRBJ1-4	CASSLPGTGNNEKLFF	TGTGCCAGCAGCTTACCCGGGACAGGCAATAATGAAAAACTATTTTTT
NA	TRBV5-4	NA	TRBJ1-2	CASSPDGGHGYTF	TGTGCCAGCAGCCCCGACGGGGGGCATGGCTACACCTTC
NA	TRBV5-1	few	TRBJ2-5	CASSLEGQETQYF	TGCGCCAGCAGCTTGGAGGGGCAAGAGACCCAGTACTTC
TRBD2	TRBV11-2	NA	TRBJ2-2	CASSSLAGGSGELFF	TGTGCCAGCAGCTCACTAGCGGGAGGGTCCGGGGAGCTGTTTTTT
TRBD1	TRBV28	once	TRBJ2-3	CASSLSTGLTTDTQYF	TGCGCCAGCAGTTTATCGACAGGGCTTACGACAGATACGCAGTATTTT
NA	TRBV4-1	NA	TRBJ2-2	CASSITRSGELFF	TGCGCCAGCAGCATTACTAGGTCCGGGGAGCTGTTTTTT
NA	TRBV21-1	NA	TRBJ1-4	CASSTQLPGPEGEKLFF	TGTGCCAGCAGCACCCAACTTCCGGGTCCAGAAGGTGAAAAACTGTTTTTT
NA	TRBV3-1/TRBV3-2	NA	TRBJ2-3	CASSQAGATDTQYF	TGTGCCAGCAGCCAAGCGGGAGCTACAGATACGCAGTATTTT
NA	TRBV30	NA	TRBJ1-5	CAWSYDSLSNQPQHF	TGTGCCTGGAGTTATGACAGCCTTAGCAATCAGCCCCAGCATTTT
NA	TRBV6-6	NA	TRBJ2-5	CASSYGGTGVQETQYF	TGTGCCAGCAGTTACGGGGGAACGGGAGTTCAGGAGACCCAGTACTTC
TRBD1	TRBV15	NA	TRBJ2-7	CATSTAGQGKSYEQYF	TGTGCCACCAGCACAGCCGGACAGGGGAAATCCTACGAGCAGTACTTC
TRBD1	TRBV9	NA	TRBJ1-3	CASSPRQGSSGNTIYF	TGTGCCAGCAGCCCCCGACAGGGTAGCTCTGGAAACACCATATATTTT
TRBD2	TRBV3-1/TRBV3-2	NA	TRBJ2-1	CASSQVGLAGGGQFF	TGTGCCAGCAGCCAGGTGGGACTAGCGGGAGGGGGTCAGTTCTTC
TRBD1	TRBV24-1	NA	TRBJ2-2	CATSDLGTGAGELFF	TGTGCCACCAGTGATTTGGGGACAGGGGCCGGGGAGCTGTTTTTT
TRBD1	TRBV12-3/TRBV12-4	NA	TRBJ1-1	CASSPRQGSEAFF	TGTGCCAGCAGTCCACGACAGGGGTCTGAAGCTTTCTTT
NA	TRBV19	NA	TRBJ1-5	CASRLEDLSNQPQHF	TGTGCCAGTAGACTGGAGGATCTAAGCAATCAGCCCCAGCATTTT
TRBD2	TRBV6-5	NA	TRBJ2-7	CASSPRGGSSYEQYF	TGTGCCAGCAGTCCTCGGGGGGGTTCTTCCTACGAGCAGTACTTC
TRBD2	TRBV7-2	NA	TRBJ2-5	CASSDGGLAKETQYF	TGTGCCAGCAGCGACGGAGGACTAGCGAAAGAGACCCAGTACTTC
NA	TRBV5-4	NA	TRBJ2-3	CASSLAGTDTQYF	TGTGCCAGCAGCTTAGCGGGCACAGATACGCAGTATTTT
TRBD2	TRBV7-9	NA	TRBJ2-5	CASSPLAGVAETQYF	TGTGCCAGCAGCCCTCTAGCGGGAGTCGCGGAGACCCAGTACTTC
TRBD1	TRBV13	NA	TRBJ1-5	CASSIGPGTGGGGSNQPQHF	TGTGCCAGCAGCATAGGCCCCGGGACAGGGGGCGGTGGGAGCAATCAGCCCCAGCATTTT
NA	TRBV29-1	NA	TRBJ2-7	CSVAGTSFSYEQYF	TGCAGCGTTGCAGGGACATCATTCTCCTACGAGCAGTACTTC
NA	TRBV7-9	few	TRBJ2-5	CASSPPVMVAGQETQYF	TGTGCCAGCAGCCCTCCAGTAATGGTGGCAGGCCAAGAGACCCAGTACTTC
NA	TRBV30	NA	TRBJ2-2	CAWSVLRGSGELFF	TGTGCCTGGAGTGTACTAAGGGGATCCGGGGAGCTGTTTTTT
TRBD2	TRBV4-1	NA	TRBJ2-2	CASSQVALQGGTGELFF	TGCGCCAGCAGCCAAGTCGCCTTGCAGGGAGGGACCGGGGAGCTGTTTTTT
TRBD1	TRBV2	few	TRBJ1-6	CASSSYGTGGSPLHF	TGTGCCAGCAGTTCTTACGGGACAGGGGGTTCACCCCTCCACTTT
NA	TRBV6-2/TRBV6-3	NA	TRBJ1-1	CASSYSSGGRAVEAFF	TGTGCCAGCAGTTACTCATCCGGGGGACGAGCTGTTGAAGCTTTCTTT
NA	TRBV30	NA	TRBJ2-2	CAWSGGGTNTGELFF	TGTGCCTGGAGTGGAGGGGGAACGAACACCGGGGAGCTGTTTTTT
NA	TRBV19	NA	TRBJ2-6	CASSPTGANVLTF	TGTGCCAGTAGCCCTACCGGGGCCAACGTCCTGACTTTC
NA	TRBV4-2	NA	TRBJ2-1	CASSQGGQGGYNEQFF	TGTGCCAGCAGCCAGGGTGGCCAGGGGGGCTACAATGAGCAGTTCTTC
TRBD2	TRBV7-9	NA	TRBJ2-7	CASSLVGRAGYEQYF	TGTGCCAGCAGCTTGGTAGGGAGGGCCGGCTACGAGCAGTACTTC
NA	TRBV2	NA	TRBJ1-1	CASSEDRQPRAFF	TGTGCCAGCAGTGAGGATCGACAGCCTAGAGCTTTCTTT
TRBD2	TRBV9	NA	TRBJ2-3	CASSVLAGETDTQYF	TGTGCCAGCAGCGTCCTAGCGGGAGAGACAGATACGCAGTATTTT
NA	TRBV2	NA	TRBJ2-3	CASTAASTDTQYF	TGTGCCAGCACGGCGGCAAGCACAGATACGCAGTATTTT
TRBD2	TRBV5-1	once	TRBJ2-3	CASSLVAGSDTQYF	TGCGCCAGCAGCTTAGTAGCGGGATCGGATACGCAGTATTTT
TRBD2	TRBV6-2/TRBV6-3	NA	TRBJ2-1	CASSPTGLAAYNEQFF	TGTGCCAGCAGTCCGACTGGACTAGCGGCTTACAATGAGCAGTTCTTC
TRBD2	TRBV14	NA	TRBJ2-7	CASSQLAGVGYEQYF	TGTGCCAGCAGCCAGTTGGCGGGAGTAGGGTACGAGCAGTACTTC
TRBD1	TRBV6-5	NA	TRBJ1-2	CASSIQRTGAYGYTF	TGTGCCAGCAGTATACAACGGACAGGGGCTTATGGCTACACCTTC
NA	TRBV28	NA	TRBJ1-2	CASSFRLQTGGRRVGYTF	TGTGCCAGCAGTTTTCGCTTACAGACAGGCGGTAGGCGAGTGGGCTACACCTTC
TRBD2	TRBV3-1/TRBV3-2	NA	TRBJ2-1	CASSQDPAGGNNEQFF	TGTGCCAGCAGCCAAGATCCAGCGGGAGGAAACAATGAGCAGTTCTTC
NA	TRBV19	NA	TRBJ2-5	CASTPDSRETQYF	TGTGCCAGTACCCCGGACTCCAGGGAGACCCAGTACTTC
NA	TRBV7-8	NA	TRBJ1-3	CASSQTPGVSTIYF	TGTGCCAGCAGCCAGACCCCCGGGGTTAGCACCATATATTTT
NA	TRBV2	NA	TRBJ1-2	CASSLTVTNYGYTF	TGTGCCAGCTCCTTGACAGTGACTAACTATGGCTACACCTTC
TRBD1	TRBV27	NA	TRBJ2-7	CASSQPGGLTYEQYF	TGTGCCAGCAGCCAACCAGGGGGCCTCACCTACGAGCAGTACTTC
TRBD2	TRBV9	NA	TRBJ2-2	CASSPRLAGESGELFF	TGTGCCAGCAGCCCCCGACTAGCGGGAGAATCCGGGGAGCTGTTTTTT